This T cell receptor (beta chain) was sequenced for a study of blood T cell repertoires in COVID-19. TCRdb keeps only in-frame clones here, not all; method: immunoSEQ multiplex PCR. The table records approximately 300,000 clones, 80% to 90% of them present only once. In germline, CDR1 is KGHDR, CDR2 SFDVKD. This CDR3 has 18 amino acids. J lost 3 bases, V lost 3 bases, and 12 bases had no gene match. The chain carries TRBV24-1 and TRBJ2-2; 7 bases are shared with TRBD2. The receptor comes from a woman aged 50 to 60 with COVID-19, enrolled during active disease. The sequencing sample was made of peripheral blood. The CDR3 loop is CATSDLLWGGIDTGELFF. The CDR3 coding sequence is TGTGCCACCAGTGATCTCCTTTGGGGGGGGATTGACACCGGGGAGCTGTTTTTT.